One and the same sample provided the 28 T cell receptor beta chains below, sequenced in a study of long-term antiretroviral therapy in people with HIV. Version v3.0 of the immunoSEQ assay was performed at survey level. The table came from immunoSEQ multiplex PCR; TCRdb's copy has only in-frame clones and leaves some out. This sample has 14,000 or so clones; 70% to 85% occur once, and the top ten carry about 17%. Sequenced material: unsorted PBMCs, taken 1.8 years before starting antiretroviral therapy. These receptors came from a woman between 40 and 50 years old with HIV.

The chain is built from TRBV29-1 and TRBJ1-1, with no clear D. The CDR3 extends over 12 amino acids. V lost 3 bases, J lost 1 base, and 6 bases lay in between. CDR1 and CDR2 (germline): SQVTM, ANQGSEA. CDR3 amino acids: CSVDWKNTEAFF. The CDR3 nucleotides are TGCAGCGTTGACTGGAAGAACACTGAAGCTTTCTTT.

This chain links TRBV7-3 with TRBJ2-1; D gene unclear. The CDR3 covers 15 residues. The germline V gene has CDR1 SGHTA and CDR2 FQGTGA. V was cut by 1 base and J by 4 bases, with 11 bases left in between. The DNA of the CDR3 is TGTGCCAGCAGCTTAAGTCCTGCGAGATACAATGAGCAGTTCTTC. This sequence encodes CASSLSPARYNEQFF. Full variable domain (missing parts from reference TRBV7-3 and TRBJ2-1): GAGVSQTPSNKVTEKGKYVELRCDPISGHTALYWYRQSLGQGPEFLIYFQGTGAADDSGLPNDRFFAVRPEGSVSTLKIQRTERGDSAVYLCASSLSPARYNEQFFGPGTRLTVL.

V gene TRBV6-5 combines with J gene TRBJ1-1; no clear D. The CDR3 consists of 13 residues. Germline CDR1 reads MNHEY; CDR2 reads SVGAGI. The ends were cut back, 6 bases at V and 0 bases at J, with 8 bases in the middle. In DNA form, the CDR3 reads TGTGCCAGCAGCCACCAGGTGAACACTGAAGCTTTCTTT. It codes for CASSHQVNTEAFF.

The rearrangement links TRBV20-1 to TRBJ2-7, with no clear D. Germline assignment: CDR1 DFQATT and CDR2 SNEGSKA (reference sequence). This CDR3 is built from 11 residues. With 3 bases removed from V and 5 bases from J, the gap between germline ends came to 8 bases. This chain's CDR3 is CSARGQDEQYF. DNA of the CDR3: TGCAGTGCTAGGGGTCAGGACGAGCAGTACTTC.

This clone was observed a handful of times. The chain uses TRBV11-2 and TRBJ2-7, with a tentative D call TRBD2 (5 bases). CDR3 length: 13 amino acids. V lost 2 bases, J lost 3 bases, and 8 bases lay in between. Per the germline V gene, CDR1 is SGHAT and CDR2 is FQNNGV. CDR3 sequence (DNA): TGTGCCAGCAGCTTAAGGGAGAGCTACGAGCAGTACTTC. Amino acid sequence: CASSLRESYEQYF.

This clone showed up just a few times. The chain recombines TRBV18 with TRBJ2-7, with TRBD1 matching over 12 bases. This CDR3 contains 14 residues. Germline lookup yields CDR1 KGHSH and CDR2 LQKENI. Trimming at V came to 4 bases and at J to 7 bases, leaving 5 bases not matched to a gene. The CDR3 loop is CASSRGQGAWEQYF. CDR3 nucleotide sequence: TGTGCCAGCTCACGGGGACAGGGGGCCTGGGAGCAGTACTTC. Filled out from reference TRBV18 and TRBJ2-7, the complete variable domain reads NAGVMQNPRHLVRRRGQEARLRCSPMKGHSHVYWYRQLPEEGLKFMVYLQKENIIDESGMPKERFSAEFPKEGPSILRIQQVVRGDSAAYFCASSRGQGAWEQYFGPGTRLTVT.

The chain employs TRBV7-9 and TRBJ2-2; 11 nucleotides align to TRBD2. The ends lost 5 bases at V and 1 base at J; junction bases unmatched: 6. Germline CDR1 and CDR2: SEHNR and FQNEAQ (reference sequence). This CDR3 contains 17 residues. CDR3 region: CASSTHLAGGNTGELFF. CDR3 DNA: TGTGCCAGCAGCACCCACCTAGCGGGAGGGAACACCGGGGAGCTGTTTTTT.

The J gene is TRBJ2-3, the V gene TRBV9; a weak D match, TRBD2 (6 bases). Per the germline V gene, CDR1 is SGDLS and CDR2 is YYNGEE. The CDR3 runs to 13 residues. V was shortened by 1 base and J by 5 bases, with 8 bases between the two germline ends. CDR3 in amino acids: CASSVRRVDTQYF. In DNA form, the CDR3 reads TGTGCCAGCAGCGTAAGGAGGGTAGATACGCAGTATTTT. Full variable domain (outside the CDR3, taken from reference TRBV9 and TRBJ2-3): DSGVTQTPKHLITATGQRVTLRCSPRSGDLSVYWYQQSLDQGLQFLIQYYNGEERAKGNILERFSAQQFPDLHSELNLSSLELGDSALYFCASSVRRVDTQYFGPGTRLTVL.

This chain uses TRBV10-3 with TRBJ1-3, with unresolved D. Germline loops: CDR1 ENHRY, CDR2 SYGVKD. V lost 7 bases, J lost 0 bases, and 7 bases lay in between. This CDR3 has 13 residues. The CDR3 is CAITASSGNTIYF. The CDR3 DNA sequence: TGTGCCATCACTGCCAGCTCTGGAAACACCATATATTTT.

For the CDR3, the DNA is TGTGCCACCAGCAGAGGTGTAACAGGGGGCGTCAAGTTAGGATACAATGAGCAGTTCTTC. Its translation: CATSRGVTGGVKLGYNEQFF. J is TRBJ2-1 and V is TRBV15, with 9 bases lining up with TRBD1. V was pared by 1 base and J by 4 bases, with 17 bases of the junction left unmatched. Germline V gene data show CDR1 as LNHNV and CDR2 as YYDKDF (reference sequence). This CDR3 region has 20 residues.

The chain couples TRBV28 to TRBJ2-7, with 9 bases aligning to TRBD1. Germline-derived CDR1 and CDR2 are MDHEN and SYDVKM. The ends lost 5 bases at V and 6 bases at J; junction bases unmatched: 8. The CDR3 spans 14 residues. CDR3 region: CASSPGQGRSEQYF. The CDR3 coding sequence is TGTGCCAGCAGTCCCGGACAGGGGAGAAGCGAGCAGTACTTC. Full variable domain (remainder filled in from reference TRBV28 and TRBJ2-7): DVKVTQSSRYLVKRTGEKVFLECVQDMDHENMFWYRQDPGLGLRLIYFSYDVKMKEKGDIPEGYSVSREKKERFSLILESASTNQTSMYLCASSPGQGRSEQYFGPGTRLTVT.

The CDR3 DNA reads as TGTGCCAGCAGTTTATGGGCGGGAGGCGGAACTTCCTACAATGAGCAGTTCTTC. This sequence encodes CASSLWAGGGTSYNEQFF. The chain uses TRBV27 and TRBJ2-1; TRBD2 matches 8 bases. This CDR3 is built from 18 residues. The V gene end was trimmed by 1 base and the J gene end by 1 base; junction bases not matched to a gene: 9. CDR1 and CDR2 from the germline V gene are MNHEY and SMNVEV (reference sequence).

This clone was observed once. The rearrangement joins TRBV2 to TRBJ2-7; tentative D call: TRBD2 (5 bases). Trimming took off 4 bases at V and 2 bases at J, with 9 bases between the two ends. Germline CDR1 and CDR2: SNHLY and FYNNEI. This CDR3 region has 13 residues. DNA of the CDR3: TGTGCCAGCAGTGGGACTGGAACCTACGAGCAGTACTTC. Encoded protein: CASSGTGTYEQYF. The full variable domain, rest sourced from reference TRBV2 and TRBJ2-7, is EPEVTQTPSHQVTQMGQEVILRCVPISNHLYFYWYRQILGQKVEFLVSFYNNEISEKSEIFDDQFSVERPDGSNFTLKIRSTKLEDSAMYFCASSGTGTYEQYFGPGTRLTVT.

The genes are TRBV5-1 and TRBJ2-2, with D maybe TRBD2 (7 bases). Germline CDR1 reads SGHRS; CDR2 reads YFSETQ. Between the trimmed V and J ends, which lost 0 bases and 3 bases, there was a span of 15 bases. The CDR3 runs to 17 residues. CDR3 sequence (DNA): TGCGCCAGCAGCTTGGAACTAGCGAGGGGGTACACCGGGGAGCTGTTTTTT. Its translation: CASSLELARGYTGELFF. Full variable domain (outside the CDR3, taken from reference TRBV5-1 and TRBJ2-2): KAGVTQTPRYLIKTRGQQVTLSCSPISGHRSVSWYQQTPGQGLQFLFEYFSETQRNKGNFPGRFSGRQFSNSRSEMNVSTLELGDSALYLCASSLELARGYTGELFFGEGSRLTVL.

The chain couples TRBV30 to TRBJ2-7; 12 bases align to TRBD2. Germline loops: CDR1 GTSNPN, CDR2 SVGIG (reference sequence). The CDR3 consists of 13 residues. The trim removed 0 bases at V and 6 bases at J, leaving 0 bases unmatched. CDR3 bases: TGTGCCTGGAGTGTACTAGCGGGAGGCGAGCAGTACTTC. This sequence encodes CAWSVLAGGEQYF. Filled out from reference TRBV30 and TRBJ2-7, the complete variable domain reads SQTIHQWPATLVQPVGSPLSLECTVEGTSNPNLYWYRQAAGRGLQLLFYSVGIGQISSEVPQNLSASRPQDRQFILSSKKLLLSDSGFYLCAWSVLAGGEQYFGPGTRLTVT.

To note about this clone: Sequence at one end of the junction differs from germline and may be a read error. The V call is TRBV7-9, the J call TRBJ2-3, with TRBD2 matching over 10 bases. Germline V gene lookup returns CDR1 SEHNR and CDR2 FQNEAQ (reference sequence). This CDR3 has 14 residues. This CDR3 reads CASSLAGGTDTQYF. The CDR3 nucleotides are TGTGCCAGCAGCCTAGCGGGGGGCACAGATACGCAGTATTTT. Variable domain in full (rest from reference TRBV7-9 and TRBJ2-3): DTGVSQNPRHKITKRGQNVTFRCDPISEHNRLYWYRQTLGQGPEFLTYFQNEAQLEKSRLLSDRFSAERPKGSFSTLEIQRTEQGDSAMYLCASSLAGGTDTQYFGPGTRLTVL.

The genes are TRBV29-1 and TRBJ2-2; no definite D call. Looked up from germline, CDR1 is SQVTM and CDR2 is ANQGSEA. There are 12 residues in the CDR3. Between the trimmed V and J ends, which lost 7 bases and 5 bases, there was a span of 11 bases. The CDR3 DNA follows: TGCAGCGCTTCCTTGCTTACCGGGGAGCTGTTTTTT. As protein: CSASLLTGELFF.

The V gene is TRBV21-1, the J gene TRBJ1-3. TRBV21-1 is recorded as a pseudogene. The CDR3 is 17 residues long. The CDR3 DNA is TGTGGCACTACATTGAGACGAGGGTTTCTCTCTGGAAACACCATATATTTT. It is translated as CGTTLRRGFLSGNTIYF.

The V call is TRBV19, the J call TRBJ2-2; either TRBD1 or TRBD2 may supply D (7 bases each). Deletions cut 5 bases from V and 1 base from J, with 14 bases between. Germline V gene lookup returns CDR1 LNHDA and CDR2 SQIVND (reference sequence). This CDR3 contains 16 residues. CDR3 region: CASSLGGTVNTGELFF. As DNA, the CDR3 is TGTGCCAGTAGTCTGGGAGGGACAGTGAACACCGGGGAGCTGTTTTTT.

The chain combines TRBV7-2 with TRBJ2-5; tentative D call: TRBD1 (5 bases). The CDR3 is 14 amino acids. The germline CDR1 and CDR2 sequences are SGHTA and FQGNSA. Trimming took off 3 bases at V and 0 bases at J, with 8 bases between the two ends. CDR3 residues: CASSLTRDQETQYF. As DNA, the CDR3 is TGTGCCAGCAGCTTGACCAGGGACCAAGAGACCCAGTACTTC.

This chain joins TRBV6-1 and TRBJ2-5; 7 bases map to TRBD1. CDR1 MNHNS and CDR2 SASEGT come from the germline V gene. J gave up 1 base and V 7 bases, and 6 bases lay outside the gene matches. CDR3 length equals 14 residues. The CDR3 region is CASNKGDSQETQYF. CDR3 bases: TGTGCCAGCAATAAAGGGGACAGCCAAGAGACCCAGTACTTC.

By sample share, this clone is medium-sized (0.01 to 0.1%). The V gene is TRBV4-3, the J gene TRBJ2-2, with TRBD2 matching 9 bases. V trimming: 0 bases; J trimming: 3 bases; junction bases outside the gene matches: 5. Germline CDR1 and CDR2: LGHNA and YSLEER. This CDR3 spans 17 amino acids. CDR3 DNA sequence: TGCGCCAGCAGCCAAGATCTCGGACTAGCGCACACCGGGGAGCTGTTTTTT. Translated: CASSQDLGLAHTGELFF.

This CDR3 is CASSLTGTSGSGGKETQYF. For the CDR3, the DNA is TGTGCCAGCAGCTTGACAGGGACTAGCGGGAGTGGGGGGAAAGAGACCCAGTACTTC. The chain links TRBV7-9 to TRBJ2-5; 14 bases line up with TRBD2. Germline V gene sequence: CDR1 SEHNR, CDR2 FQNEAQ (reference sequence). This CDR3 comprises 19 residues. The V gene end was trimmed by 3 bases and the J gene end by 3 bases; junction bases not matched to a gene: 12.

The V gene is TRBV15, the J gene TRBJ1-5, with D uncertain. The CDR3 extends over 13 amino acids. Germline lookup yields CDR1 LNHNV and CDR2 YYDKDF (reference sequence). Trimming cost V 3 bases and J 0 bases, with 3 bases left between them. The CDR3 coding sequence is TGTGCCACCAGCAGTGATAGCAATCAGCCCCAGCATTTT. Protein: CATSSDSNQPQHF.

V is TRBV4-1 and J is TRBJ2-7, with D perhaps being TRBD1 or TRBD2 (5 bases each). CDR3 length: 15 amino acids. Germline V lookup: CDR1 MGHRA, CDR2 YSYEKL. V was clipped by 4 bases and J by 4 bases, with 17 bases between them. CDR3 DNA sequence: TGCGCCAGCAGCCTAGGGACCGACGATCAATACGAGCAGTACTTC. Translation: CASSLGTDDQYEQYF.

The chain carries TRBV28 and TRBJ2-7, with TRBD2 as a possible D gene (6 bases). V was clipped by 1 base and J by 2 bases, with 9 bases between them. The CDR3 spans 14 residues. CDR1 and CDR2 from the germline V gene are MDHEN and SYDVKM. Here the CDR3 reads CASSLSGEAYEQYF. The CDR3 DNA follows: TGTGCCAGCAGTTTATCGGGGGAAGCCTACGAGCAGTACTTC.

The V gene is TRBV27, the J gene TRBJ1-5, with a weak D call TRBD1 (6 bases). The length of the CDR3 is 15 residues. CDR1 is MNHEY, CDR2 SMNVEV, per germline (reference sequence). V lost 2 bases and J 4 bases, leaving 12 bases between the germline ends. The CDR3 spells CASSLTGLANQPQHF. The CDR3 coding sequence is TGTGCCAGCAGTTTAACAGGGTTGGCAAATCAGCCCCAGCATTTT.

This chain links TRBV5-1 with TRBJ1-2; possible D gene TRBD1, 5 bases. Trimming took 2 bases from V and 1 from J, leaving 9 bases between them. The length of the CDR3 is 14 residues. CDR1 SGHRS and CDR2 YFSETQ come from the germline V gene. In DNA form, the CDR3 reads TGCGCCAGCAGCTTAACAGGAAATAACTATGGCTACACCTTC. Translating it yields CASSLTGNNYGYTF.